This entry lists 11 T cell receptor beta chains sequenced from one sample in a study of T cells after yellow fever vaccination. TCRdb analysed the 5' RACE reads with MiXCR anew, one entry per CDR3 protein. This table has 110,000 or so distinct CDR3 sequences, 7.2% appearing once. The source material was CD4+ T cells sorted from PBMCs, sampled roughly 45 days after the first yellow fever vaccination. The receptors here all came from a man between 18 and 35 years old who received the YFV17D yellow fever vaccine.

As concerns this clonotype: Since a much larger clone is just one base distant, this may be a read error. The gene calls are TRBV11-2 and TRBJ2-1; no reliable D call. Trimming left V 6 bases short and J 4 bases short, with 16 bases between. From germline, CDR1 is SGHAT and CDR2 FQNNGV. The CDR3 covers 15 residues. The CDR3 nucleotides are TGTGCCAGCAGGGCGTTTGTGAATCTGTACAATGAGCAGTTCTTC. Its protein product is CASRAFVNLYNEQFF.

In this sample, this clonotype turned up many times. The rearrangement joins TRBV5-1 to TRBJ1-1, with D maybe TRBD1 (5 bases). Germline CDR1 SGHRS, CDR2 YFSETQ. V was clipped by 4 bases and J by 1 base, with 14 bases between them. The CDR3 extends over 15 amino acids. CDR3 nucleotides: TGCGCCAGCAGCCCCTATCAGGGATCGAACACTGAAGCTTTCTTT. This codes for CASSPYQGSNTEAFF.

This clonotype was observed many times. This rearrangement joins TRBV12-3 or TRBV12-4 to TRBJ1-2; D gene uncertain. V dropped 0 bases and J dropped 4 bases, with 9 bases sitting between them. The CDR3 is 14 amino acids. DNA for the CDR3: TGTGCCAGCAGTTTAGCCGGGGTCGGCTATGGCTACACCTTC. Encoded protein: CASSLAGVGYGYTF.

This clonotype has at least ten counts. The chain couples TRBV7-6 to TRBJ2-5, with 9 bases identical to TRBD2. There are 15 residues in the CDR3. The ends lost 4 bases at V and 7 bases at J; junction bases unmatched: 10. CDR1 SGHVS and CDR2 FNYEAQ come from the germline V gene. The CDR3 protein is CASSSTLLSGGTQYF. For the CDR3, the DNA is TGTGCCAGCAGCTCAACACTCCTTAGCGGGGGGACCCAGTACTTC.

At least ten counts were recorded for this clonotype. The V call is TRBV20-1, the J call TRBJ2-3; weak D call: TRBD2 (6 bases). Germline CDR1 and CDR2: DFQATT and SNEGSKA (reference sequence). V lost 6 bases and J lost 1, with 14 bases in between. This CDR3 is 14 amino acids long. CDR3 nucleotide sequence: TGCAGTGCAGGGACTTTCACGGGCACAGATACGCAGTATTTT. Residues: CSAGTFTGTDTQYF.

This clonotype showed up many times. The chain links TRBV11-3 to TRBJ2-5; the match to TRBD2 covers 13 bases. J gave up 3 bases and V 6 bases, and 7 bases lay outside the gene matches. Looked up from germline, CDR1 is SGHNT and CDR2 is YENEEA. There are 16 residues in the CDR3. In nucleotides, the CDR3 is TGTGCCAGCAGTTCCTCCGGGACTAGCGGGGAAGAGACCCAGTACTTC. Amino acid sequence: CASSSSGTSGEETQYF.

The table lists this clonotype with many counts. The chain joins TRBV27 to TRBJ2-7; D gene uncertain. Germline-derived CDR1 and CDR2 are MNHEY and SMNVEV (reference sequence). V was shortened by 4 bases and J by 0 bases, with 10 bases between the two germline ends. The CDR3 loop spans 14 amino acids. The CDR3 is CASSSVLSSYEQYV. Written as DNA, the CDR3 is TGTGCCAGCAGTTCGGTTCTAAGCTCCTACGAGCAGTACGTC.

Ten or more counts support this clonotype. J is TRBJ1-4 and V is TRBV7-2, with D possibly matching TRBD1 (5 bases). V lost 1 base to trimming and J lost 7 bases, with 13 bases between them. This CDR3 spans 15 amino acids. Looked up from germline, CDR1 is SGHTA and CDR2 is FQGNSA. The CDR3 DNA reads TGTGCCAGCAGCTTAGGAGGGGCGGGGGGTGAAAAACTGTTTTTT. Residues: CASSLGGAGGEKLFF.

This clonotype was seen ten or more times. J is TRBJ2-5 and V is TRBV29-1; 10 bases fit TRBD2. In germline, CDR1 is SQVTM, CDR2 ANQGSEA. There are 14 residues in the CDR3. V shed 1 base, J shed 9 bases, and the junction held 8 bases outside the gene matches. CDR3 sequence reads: CSVEVAGGRKAQYF. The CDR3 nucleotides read TGCAGCGTTGAAGTAGCGGGGGGCCGAAAGGCCCAGTACTTC. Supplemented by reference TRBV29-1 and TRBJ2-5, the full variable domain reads SAVISQKPSRDICQRGTSLTIQCQVDSQVTMMFWYRQQPGQSLTLIATANQGSEATYESGFVIDKFPISRPNLTFSTLTVSNMSPEDSSIYLCSVEVAGGRKAQYFGPGTRLLVL.

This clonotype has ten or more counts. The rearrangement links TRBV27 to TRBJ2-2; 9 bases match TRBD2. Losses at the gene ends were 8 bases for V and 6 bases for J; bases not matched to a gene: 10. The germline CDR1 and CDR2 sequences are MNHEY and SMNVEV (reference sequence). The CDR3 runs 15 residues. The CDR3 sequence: CASARASGVSGELFF. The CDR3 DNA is TGTGCCAGCGCACGAGCTAGCGGGGTCTCCGGGGAGCTGTTTTTT.

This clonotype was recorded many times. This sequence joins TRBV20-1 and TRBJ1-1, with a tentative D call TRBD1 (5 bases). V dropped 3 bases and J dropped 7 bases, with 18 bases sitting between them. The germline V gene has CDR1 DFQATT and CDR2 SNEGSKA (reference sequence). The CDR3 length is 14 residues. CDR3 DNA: TGCAGTGCTAGTGAGGGGAAGGCTCTGGATGAAGCTTTCTTT. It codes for CSASEGKALDEAFF.